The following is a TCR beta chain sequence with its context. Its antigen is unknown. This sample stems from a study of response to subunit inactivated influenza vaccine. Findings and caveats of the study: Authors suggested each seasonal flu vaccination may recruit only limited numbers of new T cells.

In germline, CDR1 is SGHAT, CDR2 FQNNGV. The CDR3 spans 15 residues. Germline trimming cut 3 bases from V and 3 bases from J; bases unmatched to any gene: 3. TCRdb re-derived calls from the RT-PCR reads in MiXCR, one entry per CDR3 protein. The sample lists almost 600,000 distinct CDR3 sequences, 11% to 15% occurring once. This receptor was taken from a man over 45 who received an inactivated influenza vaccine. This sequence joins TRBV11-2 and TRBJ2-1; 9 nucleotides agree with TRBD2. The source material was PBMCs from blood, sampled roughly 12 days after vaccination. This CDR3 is CASSFSRGGYNEQFF. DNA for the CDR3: TGTGCCAGCAGCTTCTCGCGGGGGGGCTACAATGAGCAGTTCTTC.